The clone carrying this T cell receptor beta chain was detected only a few times. The sample belongs to a study of blood T cell repertoires in COVID-19. Study-wide context: Samples representing acute and convalescent COVID-19 were sourced from the United States, Italy and Spain. From T cells, B-cell-depleted T cells, or PBMCs came the material, which was cDNA or gDNA.

Per the original methods: Estimated nucleated cell counts came from reference gene primer amplification. Generated by immunoSEQ multiplex PCR, the TCRdb table keeps only in-frame clones and is missing some. That table gives V, J and clone size, and the DNA gave D and trimming. The profile shows about 130,000 clones, 70% to 80% of them singletons. Sequencing was carried out using peripheral blood. The clonotype comes from a human donor in a cohort sampled during active COVID-19.

The CDR3 bases are TGTGCCATCAGTGAGTCGAAATTCTCTAACTCCTACGAGCAGTACTTC. It translates to CAISESKFSNSYEQYF. The chain carries TRBV10-3 and TRBJ2-7; no clear D. V lost 0 bases to trimming and J lost 0 bases, with 12 bases between them. Germline lookup yields CDR1 ENHRY and CDR2 SYGVKD. The CDR3 totals 16 residues.